These T cell receptor beta chains were read from a single sample in a study of blood T cell repertoires in COVID-19. TCRdb's copy holds only in-frame clones and misses some; the assay was immunoSEQ multiplex PCR. The sample has 250,000 to 300,000 clones, roughly 85% seen once. The specimen sequenced was PBMCs or T cells enriched from blood (not recorded which). The receptor set was obtained from a man aged 35 to 55 who had been exposed to COVID-19. CDR3s include the opening cysteine and the closing phenylalanine or tryptophan. Fields, in order: V gene, J gene, CDR3 protein.

TRBV6-6	TRBJ1-1	CASSLDDRVGTEAFF
TRBV25-1	TRBJ1-1	CASIMNTEAFF
TRBV5-4	TRBJ1-5	CASSPGGGNQPQHF
TRBV5-1	TRBJ2-4	CASSLGAAAKNIQYF
TRBV7-8	TRBJ2-4	CASSGSGFLAKNIQYF
TRBV5-4	TRBJ2-7	CASSSRERESEQYF
TRBV10-1	TRBJ2-7	CASRGDGRGHEQYF
TRBV7-3	TRBJ2-1	CASSILKRAGPYNEQFF
TRBV11-2	TRBJ2-5	CASSFWALSGSRETQYF
TRBV2	TRBJ1-1	CASSSGRLRTSEAFF
TRBV4-1	TRBJ2-3	CASSHGTSGSGDTQYF
TRBV19	TRBJ2-1	CASNVALYNEQFF
TRBV3-1/TRBV3-2	TRBJ2-3	CASSPRGDTQYF
TRBV10-1	TRBJ2-1	CASSDGGTGNEQFF
TRBV5-6	TRBJ1-2	CASSSPRGGYTF
TRBV11-3	TRBJ1-3	CASSISRGPGNTIYF
TRBV2	TRBJ2-2	CASSENSFTGELFF
TRBV18	TRBJ1-1	CASANAGQGTEAFF
TRBV5-6	TRBJ2-7	CASSLGEGGDEQYF
TRBV30	TRBJ2-2	CAWRRQGVTGELFF
TRBV7-9	TRBJ2-5	CASSYGTGGRDETQYF
TRBV7-6	TRBJ2-2	CASSSGQGFAGELFF
TRBV10-2	TRBJ1-1	CASSTTGGVVAFF
TRBV30	TRBJ1-2	CAAYGGNSYGYTF
TRBV5-6	TRBJ2-7	CASSLAPTLVASYEQYF
TRBV15	TRBJ2-3	CATSRDLDTQYF
TRBV7-9	TRBJ2-1	CASSLGTNEQFF
TRBV11-2	TRBJ2-1	CASSFRLTDEQFF
TRBV19	TRBJ1-1	CASRGRAGSGNTEAFF
TRBV2	TRBJ2-3	CASSERGLAVSDTQYF
TRBV19	TRBJ1-6	CASSPHRASSYNSPLHF
TRBV2	TRBJ2-3	CASRAAPSTDTQYF
TRBV4-1	TRBJ2-7	CASSQDSSATYEQYF
TRBV2	TRBJ2-3	CASPTRLAASTDTQYF
TRBV30	TRBJ1-2	CAWTSIGGGYTF
TRBV12-3/TRBV12-4	TRBJ1-1	CASSFGTGGEAFF
TRBV14	TRBJ1-1	CASSPYLDSYEAFF
TRBV5-1	TRBJ2-3	CASSLTGPDTQYF
TRBV12-5	TRBJ2-7	CASGLSGYEQYF
TRBV27	TRBJ1-2	CASSFGGYGYTF
TRBV6-5	TRBJ2-5	CASSLSGKETQYF
TRBV3-1/TRBV3-2	TRBJ2-7	CASTPDTFGYEQYF
TRBV10-1	TRBJ1-1	CASSLGRMNTEAFF
TRBV7-2	TRBJ2-5	CASSVRLKETQYF
TRBV19	TRBJ1-2	CASSILGQGASGYTF
TRBV19	TRBJ1-5	CATYDRVGQPQHF
TRBV27	TRBJ1-2	CASSQNIGRGLYGYTF
TRBV7-9	TRBJ1-1	CASRTGTNTEAFF
TRBV30	TRBJ2-3	CAWSSGQGVFTDTQYF
TRBV6-5	TRBJ2-2	CASGGQITGELFF
TRBV19	TRBJ2-7	CASSPTTGVYEQYF
TRBV19	TRBJ2-5	CASEGFETQYF
TRBV10-3	TRBJ2-1	CAISESVLVRDNEQFF
TRBV6-5	TRBJ1-6	CASSWETGRSPLHF
TRBV7-9	TRBJ1-6	CASSYGGQGFGSPLHF